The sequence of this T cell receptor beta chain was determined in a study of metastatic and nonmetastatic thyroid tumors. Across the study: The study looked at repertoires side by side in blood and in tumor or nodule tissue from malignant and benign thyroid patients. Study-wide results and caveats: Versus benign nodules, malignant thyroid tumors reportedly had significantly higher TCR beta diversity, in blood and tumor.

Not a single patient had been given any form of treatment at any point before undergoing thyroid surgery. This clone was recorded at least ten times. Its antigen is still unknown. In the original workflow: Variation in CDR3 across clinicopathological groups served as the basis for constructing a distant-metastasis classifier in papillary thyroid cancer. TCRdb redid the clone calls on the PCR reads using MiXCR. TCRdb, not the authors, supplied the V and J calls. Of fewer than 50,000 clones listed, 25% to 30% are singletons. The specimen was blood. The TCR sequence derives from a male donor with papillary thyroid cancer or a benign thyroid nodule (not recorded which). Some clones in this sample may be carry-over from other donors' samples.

In nucleotides, the CDR3 is TGTGCCACCTTCGAGGACAGGGGGGACACTGAAGCTTTCTTT. Amino acids: CATFEDRGDTEAFF. The chain is built from TRBV6-1 and TRBJ1-1; 10 bases map to TRBD1. CDR3 length: 14 residues. V shed 10 bases, J shed 3 bases, and the junction held 8 bases outside the gene matches. Per germline, CDR1 MNHNS and CDR2 SASEGT.